Below, one TCR beta chain is given with its context. Its target is not known. The CDR3 spans 17 residues. V lost 6 bases and J lost 2; bases outside the gene matches: 10. The sample is drawn from a study of T cells in Graves' hyperthyroidism and ophthalmopathy. Study outcomes and limitations: Blood held most thyroid clonotypes expanded above 0.001 frequency.

From RNA transcripts, TCR beta CDR3 regions were amplified. The HTBI set primed first-round TCR CDR3 RT-PCR. A single record per CDR3 protein comes from TCRdb applying MiXCR to the multiplex PCR reads. The sample carries hundreds of thousands of distinct CDR3 sequences, about 13% recorded once. The chain employs TRBV12-3 or TRBV12-4 and TRBJ2-2; the match to TRBD1 covers 9 bases. The clonotype was recovered from a woman in her thirties or forties with Graves' ophthalmopathy. The sequencing sample was made of blood. In nucleotides, the CDR3 is TGTGCCAGCAGGACTTTCCGGACAGGGGTTAACACCGGGGAGCTGTTTTTT. As protein: CASRTFRTGVNTGELFF.